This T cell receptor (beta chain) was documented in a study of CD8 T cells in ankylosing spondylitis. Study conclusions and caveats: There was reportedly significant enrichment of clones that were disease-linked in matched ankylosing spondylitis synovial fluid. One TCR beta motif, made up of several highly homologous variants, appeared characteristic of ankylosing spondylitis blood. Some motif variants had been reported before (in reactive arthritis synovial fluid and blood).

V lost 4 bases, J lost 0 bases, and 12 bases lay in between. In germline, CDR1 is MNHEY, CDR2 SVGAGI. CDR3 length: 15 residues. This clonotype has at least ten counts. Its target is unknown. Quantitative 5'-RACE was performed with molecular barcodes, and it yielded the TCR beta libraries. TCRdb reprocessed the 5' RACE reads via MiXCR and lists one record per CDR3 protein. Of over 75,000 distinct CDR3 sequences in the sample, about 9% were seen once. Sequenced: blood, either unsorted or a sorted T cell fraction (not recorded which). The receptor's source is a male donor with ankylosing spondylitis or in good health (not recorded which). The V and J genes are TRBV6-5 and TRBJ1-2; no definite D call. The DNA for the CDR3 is TGTGCCAGCAGTTCCCCCCAGGCGGCTAACTATGGCTACACCTTC. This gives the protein CASSSPQAANYGYTF.